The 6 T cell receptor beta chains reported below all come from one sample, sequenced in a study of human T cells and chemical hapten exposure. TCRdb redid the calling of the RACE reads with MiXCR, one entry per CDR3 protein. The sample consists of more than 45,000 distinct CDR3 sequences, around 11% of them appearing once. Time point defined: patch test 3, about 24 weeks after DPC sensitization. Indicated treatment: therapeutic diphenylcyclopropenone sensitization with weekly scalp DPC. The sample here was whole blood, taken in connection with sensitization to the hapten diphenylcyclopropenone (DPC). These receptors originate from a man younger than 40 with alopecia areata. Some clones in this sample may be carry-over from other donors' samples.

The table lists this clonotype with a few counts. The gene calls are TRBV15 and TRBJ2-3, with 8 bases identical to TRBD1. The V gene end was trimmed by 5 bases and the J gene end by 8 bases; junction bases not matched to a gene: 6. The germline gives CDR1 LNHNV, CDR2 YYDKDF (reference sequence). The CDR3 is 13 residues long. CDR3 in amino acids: CATSGQGYSTQYF. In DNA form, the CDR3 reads TGTGCCACCAGCGGACAGGGATACTCTACGCAGTATTTT. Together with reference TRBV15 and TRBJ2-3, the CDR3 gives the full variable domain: DAMVIQNPRYQVTQFGKPVTLSCSQTLNHNVMYWYQQKSSQAPKLLFHYYDKDFNNEADTPDNFQSRRPNTSFCFLDIRSPGLGDTAMYLCATSGQGYSTQYFGPGTRLTVL.

CDR3 bases: TGTGCCAGCTCACACGACAGCAATCAGCCCCAGCATTTT. Translating gives CASSHDSNQPQHF. The V gene is TRBV18, the J gene TRBJ1-5; D remains ambiguous. With 4 bases removed from V and 1 base from J, the gap between germline ends came to 5 bases. Germline V lookup: CDR1 KGHSH, CDR2 LQKENI. The CDR3 is 13 amino acids.

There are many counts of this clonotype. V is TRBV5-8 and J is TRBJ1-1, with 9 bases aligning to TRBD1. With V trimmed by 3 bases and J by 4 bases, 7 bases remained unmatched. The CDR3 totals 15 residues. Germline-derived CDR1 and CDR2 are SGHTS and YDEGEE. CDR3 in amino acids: CASSSGTGLPTEAFF. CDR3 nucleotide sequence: TGTGCCAGCAGCTCCGGGACAGGGCTCCCCACTGAAGCTTTCTTT. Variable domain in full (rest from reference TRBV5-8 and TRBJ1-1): EAGVTQSPTHLIKTRGQQATLRCSPISGHTSVYWYQQALGLGLQFLLWYDEGEERNRGNFPPRFSGRQFPNYSSELNVNALELEDSALYLCASSSGTGLPTEAFFGQGTRLTVV.

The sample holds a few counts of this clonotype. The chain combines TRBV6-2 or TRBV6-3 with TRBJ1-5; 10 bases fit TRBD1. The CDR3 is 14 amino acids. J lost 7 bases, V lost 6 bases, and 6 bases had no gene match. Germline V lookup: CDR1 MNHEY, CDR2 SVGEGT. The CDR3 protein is CASRGTGVGQPQHF. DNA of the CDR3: TGTGCCAGCAGGGGGACAGGGGTAGGACAGCCCCAGCATTTT.

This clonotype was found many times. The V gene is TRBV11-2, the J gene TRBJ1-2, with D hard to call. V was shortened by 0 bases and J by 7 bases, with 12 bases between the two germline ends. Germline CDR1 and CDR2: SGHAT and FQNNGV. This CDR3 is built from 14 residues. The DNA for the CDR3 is TGTGCCAGCAGCTTAGAGCCCACGGGGTTTGGCTACACCTTC. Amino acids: CASSLEPTGFGYTF.

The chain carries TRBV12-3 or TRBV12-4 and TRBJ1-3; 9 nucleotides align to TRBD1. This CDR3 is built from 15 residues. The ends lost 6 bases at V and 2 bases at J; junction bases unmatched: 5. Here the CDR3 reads CASSPQGAAGNTIYF. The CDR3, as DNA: TGTGCCAGCAGCCCACAGGGGGCCGCTGGAAACACCATATATTTT.